This T cell receptor (beta chain) was documented in a study of blood T cell repertoires in COVID-19. Study summary: The United States, Italy and Spain provided the acute and convalescent COVID-19 samples. From T cells, B-cell-depleted T cells, or PBMCs came the material, which was cDNA or gDNA.

Seattle cases were enrolled at active infection and followed longitudinally. The trim removed 7 bases at V and 3 bases at J, leaving 12 bases unmatched. The CDR3 is 17 residues long. Germline V gene sequence: CDR1 SGHTA, CDR2 FQGNSA. In the authors' methods: By means of reference gene primer amplification, nucleated cell counts were estimated. TCRdb's copy holds only in-frame clones and misses some; the assay was immunoSEQ multiplex PCR. V and J calls and clone size are those listed in that table; D and trimming were worked out from the DNA. The table lists hundreds of thousands of clones, 65% to 90% of them singletons.

The sample taken for sequencing was peripheral blood. The TCR originated in a woman in her fifties or sixties with COVID-19, enrolled during active disease. The J gene is TRBJ1-6, the V gene TRBV7-2; TRBD1 matches 7 bases. The CDR3 protein is CASTKPPRDSYNSPLHF. The DNA of the CDR3 is TGTGCCAGCACCAAACCTCCCCGGGACAGCTATAATTCACCCCTCCACTTT.